This record concerns one T cell receptor beta chain sequence. Other DNA sequences from this sample encode an identical CDR3 as well. These data belong to a study of blood T cell repertoires in COVID-19. Produced via immunoSEQ multiplex PCR; TCRdb's table is partial and in-frame only. This sample yields about 21,000 clones, of which about 89% are seen a single time; approximately 20% belongs to the top ten. The CDR3 is made up of 16 amino acids. Germline loops: CDR1 SGHDT, CDR2 YYEEEE. V was pared by 4 bases and J by 0 bases, with 14 bases between. This TCR was recovered from a man aged 65 to 85 with active COVID-19. Specimen: peripheral blood. V gene TRBV5-6 combines with J gene TRBJ2-1; D not resolved. CDR3 in amino acids: CASSRPRGSSYNEQFF. DNA of the CDR3: TGTGCCAGCAGCCGCCCGCGCGGCAGCTCCTACAATGAGCAGTTCTTC.